This T cell receptor (beta chain) was obtained from a study of blood T cell repertoires in COVID-19 (dated by TCRdb to 2020 to 2021). With respect to the entire study: Collaborator samples came from the United States, Italy and Spain and covered acute and convalescent phases of COVID-19. The material from the prospective study consisted of cDNA or gDNA derived from T cells, B-cell-depleted T cells, or PBMCs. Deeply sampled blood TCRbeta repertoires from subjects exposed to, actively infected with, or recovered from COVID-19 were included in the dataset. A freely available public database, intended as a resource for researchers studying the immune response to SARS-CoV-2, is where the repertoires were released. Samples came from the ongoing ImmuneRACE study (first 160 participants) plus 1,254 subjects from 6 global collaborators. The sample metadata nearly always contained a de-identified subject ID, COVID-19 status, age in years and sex. Where available, HLA class I and class II types were taken from metadata supplied by the sample provider and were not determined by assay-based typing.

Overall study outcomes, separate from this receptor: Clinical and demographic metadata were provided uncurated, with the amount varying by source and participant.

The immunoSEQ Assay, a bias-controlled multiplex PCR, was used to amplify TCRbeta CDR3 regions from genomic DNA. The source study handled its data this way. The number of nucleated cells in each sample was estimated from the amplification of reference gene primers within the assay. To quantify the absolute abundance of each unique TCRbeta CDR3 rearrangement, sequence reads were collapsed and filtered. Productive Simpson clonality was computed per sample as the square root of Simpson's diversity index over productive rearrangements. Imported from immuneACCESS, the table was reduced by TCRdb to in-frame sequences with V and J called. These copies leave out some clones; in studies compared against another copy, an unresolved V gene accounts for under half, and the cause of the remainder is not known. V and J calls and clone size are given by that table; D and trimming were obtained from the DNA. In this sample the table shows a few hundred thousand clones, more than 65% of which occur a single time. The top ten constitute around 1.5% of the sample.

The germline V gene supplies CDR1 KGHSH and CDR2 LQKENI. Its CDR3 holds 14 amino acids, cysteine through phenylalanine. Solely the CDR3 DNA is kept, with 42 bases framed from the first base. The trim is 3 bases for V and 0 bases for J, with a gap of 5 bases between the germline ends. Comment on this clone: The clone's antigen remains unknown. No base qualities exist here, and no much larger clone lies one base off it.

Samples from volunteer blood donors who had recovered from COVID-19 were contributed by a second Seattle source. Each collaborating institution followed its own protocols to collect whole blood in K2EDTA tubes. Collaborator samples were shipped for TCRbeta analysis as frozen whole blood, isolated PBMCs, or DNA extracted from either sample type. The chain is encoded by TRBV18 joined to TRBJ1-4; the D segment cannot be called with confidence. The sequenced sample consisted of peripheral blood. This clonotype was obtained from a woman between 40 and 50 years old who had recovered from COVID-19. CDR3 reads: CASSPTTTNEKLFF. The DNA sequence is as follows: TGTGCCAGCTCACCGACTACAACTAATGAAAAACTGTTTTTT. With the portions outside the CDR3 filled from the reference TRBV18 and TRBJ1-4 genes, the complete variable region becomes NAGVMQNPRHLVRRRGQEARLRCSPMKGHSHVYWYRQLPEEGLKFMVYLQKENIIDESGMPKERFSAEFPKEGPSILRIQQVVRGDSAAYFCASSPTTTNEKLFFGSGTQLSVL.